This T cell receptor beta chain was sequenced for a study of T cells after yellow fever vaccination. The CDR3 is 12 amino acids. The V gene lost 7 bases and the J gene lost 3 bases, with 12 bases spanning the gap. The germline V gene encodes CDR1 DFQATT and CDR2 SNEGSKA (reference sequence). The authors made TCR cDNA by 5'RACE template switching, adding a universal primer site and UMIs. TCRdb fed the 5' RACE reads into MiXCR, producing one record per CDR3 protein. The table shows 500,000 to 650,000 distinct CDR3 sequences, with about 15% occurring only once. General study results and limits: The secondary response was weaker but peaked faster, day 5 versus 15. Repertoires obtained by FACS sorting could include abundant clonotypes that entered as contaminants from the bulk population. Among primary-vaccination clones, most reappeared after the booster, at about 95% for CD4 and 88% for CD8.

Points on this clonotype: Its antigen remains unknown.

Sequencing used PBMCs, obtained 5 to 6 days after the first yellow fever vaccination. The sequence derives from a man younger than 30 who received the YFV17D yellow fever vaccine. The chain joins TRBV20-1 to TRBJ2-5, with TRBD2 as a possible D gene (6 bases). DNA of the CDR3: TGCAGTGACCCGGGACTTAAAGAGACCCAGTACTTC. Amino acids: CSDPGLKETQYF.